The rows below give T cell receptor beta chains drawn from one sample of a study of blood T cell repertoires in COVID-19. The protocol was immunoSEQ multiplex PCR, while the TCRdb copy is restricted to in-frame clones and leaves out a portion. The sample has some 260,000 clones; approximately 79% are singletons. The sample taken for sequencing was peripheral blood. These receptors all stem from a woman in her thirties or forties with active or convalescent COVID-19. CDR3s include the opening cysteine and the closing phenylalanine or tryptophan. D genes are given only for firm matches. Clone size is given for some rows only: seen once, a few or many times, or a class if the clone is expanded.

TRBJ2-6 | NA | once | TRBV7-9 | CASSFPRVSGANVLTF | TGTGCCAGCAGCTTCCCCCGAGTCTCTGGGGCCAACGTCCTGACTTTC
TRBJ1-4 | TRBD1 | NA | TRBV7-9 | CASSQGQGREKLFF | TGTGCCAGCAGCCAGGGACAGGGTCGTGAAAAACTGTTTTTT
TRBJ1-5 | TRBD1 | NA | TRBV2 | CASSRGQPNQPQHF | TGTGCCAGCAGCCGGGGACAGCCCAATCAGCCCCAGCATTTT
TRBJ1-5 | TRBD1 | NA | TRBV7-8 | CASSQGQGSNQPQHF | TGTGCCAGCAGCCAGGGACAGGGAAGCAATCAGCCCCAGCATTTT
TRBJ1-6 | TRBD1 | NA | TRBV27 | CASSIPGGSPLHF | TGTGCCAGCAGTATCCCAGGGGGTTCACCCCTCCACTTT
TRBJ1-5 | NA | NA | TRBV5-1 | CASSLQGSHNQPQHF | TGCGCCAGCAGCTTACAGGGTAGCCACAATCAGCCCCAGCATTTT
TRBJ1-2 | NA | NA | TRBV5-8 | CASSLPGRDLQNYGYTF | TGTGCCAGCAGCCTCCCCGGGCGGGACTTACAAAACTATGGCTACACCTTC
TRBJ1-2 | TRBD1 | NA | TRBV10-3 | CAIGAGGNYGYTF | TGTGCCATTGGGGCAGGGGGAAACTATGGCTACACCTTC
TRBJ1-1 | TRBD1 | few | TRBV19 | CASKAPDRGEAFF | TGTGCCAGTAAGGCCCCGGACAGGGGTGAAGCTTTCTTT
TRBJ1-2 | NA | NA | TRBV24-1 | CATSDPGQYGYTF | TGTGCCACCAGTGACCCAGGACAGTATGGCTACACCTTC
TRBJ1-3 | NA | NA | TRBV3-1/TRBV3-2 | CASSQDRGSGNTIYF | TGTGCCAGCAGCCAAGATCGGGGGTCTGGAAACACCATATATTTT
TRBJ1-1 | NA | NA | TRBV12-3/TRBV12-4 | CASSLTGDTEAFF | TGTGCCAGCAGTTTAACGGGTGACACTGAAGCTTTCTTT
TRBJ1-6 | NA | NA | TRBV10-1 | CASSHSGSNSPLHF | TGCGCCAGCAGCCACTCCGGGAGCAATTCACCCCTCCACTTT
TRBJ1-2 | NA | NA | TRBV7-9 | CASSPTGDYGYTF | TGTGCCAGCAGCCCAACGGGGGACTATGGCTACACCTTC
TRBJ2-5 | NA | NA | TRBV5-5 | CASSVTGRGETQYF | TGTGCCAGCAGCGTGACAGGGCGGGGAGAGACCCAGTACTTC
TRBJ1-2 | NA | NA | TRBV11-2 | CASSLGIQAVAYGYTF | TGTGCCAGCAGCTTGGGCATCCAGGCAGTCGCCTATGGCTACACCTTC
TRBJ1-2 | TRBD1 | few | TRBV6-5 | CAIQQGYGYTF | TGTGCCATTCAACAGGGGTATGGCTACACCTTC
TRBJ2-5 | NA | NA | TRBV18 | CASSPRRETQYF | TGTGCCAGCTCACCTCGGCGGGAGACCCAGTACTTC
TRBJ1-6 | NA | NA | TRBV5-1 | CASSSADSSYNSPLHF | TGCGCCAGCAGCTCCGCAGACAGCTCCTATAATTCACCCCTCCACTTT
TRBJ1-5 | NA | NA | TRBV19 | CASSAQTAQPQHF | TGTGCCAGTAGTGCGCAGACAGCCCAGCCCCAGCATTTT
TRBJ1-5 | NA | NA | TRBV30 | CAWSRQVGQPQHF | TGTGCCTGGAGCCGACAGGTGGGTCAGCCCCAGCATTTT
TRBJ1-5 | NA | once | TRBV19 | CASSIRQDSNQPQHF | TGTGCCAGTAGTATTAGGCAGGATAGCAATCAGCCCCAGCATTTT
TRBJ2-3 | TRBD2 | few | TRBV28 | CARGGGGRNTQYF | TGTGCCCGCGGGGGCGGGGGGCGGAATACGCAGTATTTT
TRBJ1-4 | NA | NA | TRBV30 | CAWSLRTTNEKLFF | TGTGCCTGGAGTTTGAGGACAACTAATGAAAAACTGTTTTTT
TRBJ1-2 | NA | few | TRBV12-3/TRBV12-4 | CASSLSTSYGYTF | TGTGCCAGCAGTTTAAGCACTAGCTATGGCTACACCTTC